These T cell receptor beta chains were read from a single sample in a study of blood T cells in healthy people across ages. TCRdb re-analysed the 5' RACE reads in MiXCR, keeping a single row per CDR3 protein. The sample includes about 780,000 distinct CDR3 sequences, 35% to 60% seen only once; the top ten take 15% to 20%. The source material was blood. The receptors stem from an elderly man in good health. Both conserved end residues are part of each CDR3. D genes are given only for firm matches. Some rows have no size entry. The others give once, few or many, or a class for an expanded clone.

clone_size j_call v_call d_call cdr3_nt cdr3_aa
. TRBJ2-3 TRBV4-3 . TGCGCCAGCAGCCAAGGCGGGGGCCAAGACACAGATACGCAGTATTTT CASSQGGGQDTDTQYF
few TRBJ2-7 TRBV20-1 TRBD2 TGCAGGCGGACTAGCGGGAGCCACGAGCAGTACTTC CRRTSGSHEQYF
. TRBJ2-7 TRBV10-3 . TGTGCCATACAAAGCCCGGGCCGAGATAAGGAGCAGTACTTC CAIQSPGRDKEQYF
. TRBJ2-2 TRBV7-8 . TGTGCCAGCATCTCAGGGCACAGGGGACTGGCGGGAGGTATAATCGGGGAGCTGTTTTTT CASISGHRGLAGGIIGELFF
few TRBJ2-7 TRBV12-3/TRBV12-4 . TGTGCCACAGCTGGTACCGTGACTTCCTACGAGCAGTACTTC CATAGTVTSYEQYF
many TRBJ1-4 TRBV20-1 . TGCAGTGCTAGAGATCGGGGGGGGATAGAAGAAAAACTGTTTTTT CSARDRGGIEEKLFF
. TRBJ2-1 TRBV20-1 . TGCAGTGCACTCCTAGCTGAGAACTCCTACGAGCAGTTCTTC CSALLAENSYEQFF
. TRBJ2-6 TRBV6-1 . TGTGCCAGCAGTGGGCAAAGATCTGGGGCCAACGTCCTGACTTTC CASSGQRSGANVLTF
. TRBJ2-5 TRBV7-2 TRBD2 TGTGCCAGCAGCTTAGATGTGACTAGCGAGACCCAGTACTTC CASSLDVTSETQYF
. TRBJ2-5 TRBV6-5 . TGTGCCAGCAGTTCCCCCCAAGGTTTCCGCCAAGAGACCCAGTACTTC CASSSPQGFRQETQYF
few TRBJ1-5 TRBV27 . TGTGCCAGCAGTTTAGCGACCTATAGCAATCAGCCCCAGCATTTT CASSLATYSNQPQHF
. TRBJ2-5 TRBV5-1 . TGCGCCAGCAGCACTCCCCTACCATACCAAGAGACCCAGTACTTC CASSTPLPYQETQYF
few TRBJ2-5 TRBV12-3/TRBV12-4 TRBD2 TGTGCCAGCAGTGTAGCCGGAGCGGGAGTCAAGTACTTC CASSVAGAGVKYF
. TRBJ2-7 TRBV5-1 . TGCGCCAGCAGCTTGGTCGGCCAGGGCGCCTACGAGCAGTACTTC CASSLVGQGAYEQYF
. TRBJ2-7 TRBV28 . TGTGCCAGCAGTTCCGGTGCTCTACCCTCCTACGAGCAGTACTTC CASSSGALPSYEQYF
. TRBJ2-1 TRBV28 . TGTGCCAGCAGCCTTCAACAGGGCGGCAATGAGCAGTTCTTC CASSLQQGGNEQFF
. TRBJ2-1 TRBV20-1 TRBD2 TGCAGTGCGAGAATTCTGCTAGCGGGCGGCGAGCAGTTCTTC CSARILLAGGEQFF
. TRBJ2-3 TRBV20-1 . TGCAGTGCGCCGAGGGGGACTAGCACAGATACGCAGTATTTT CSAPRGTSTDTQYF
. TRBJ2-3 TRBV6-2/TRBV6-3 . TGTGCCAGCAGTTGGCTCGGGGGACCTACAGGTACGCAGTATTTT CASSWLGGPTGTQYF
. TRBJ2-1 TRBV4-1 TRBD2 TGCGCCAGCAGCCAAGAATGGGCGCGGACTAGCGGGAGCGGGACTTACAATGAGCAGTTCTTC CASSQEWARTSGSGTYNEQFF
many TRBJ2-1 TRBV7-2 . TGTGCCAGCGGAAGCGGGACAACCACGGCTGAGCAGTTCTTC CASGSGTTTAEQFF
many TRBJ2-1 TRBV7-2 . TGTGCCAGCAGCTTCGACAGTTCCTACAATGAGCAGTTCTTC CASSFDSSYNEQFF
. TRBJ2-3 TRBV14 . TGTGCCAGCAGCGACGGTCTTTTCTTTGATACGCAGTATTTT CASSDGLFFDTQYF
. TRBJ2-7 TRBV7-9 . TGTGCCAGCAGCGTAATCGGGATAAGGGACGAGCAGTACTTC CASSVIGIRDEQYF
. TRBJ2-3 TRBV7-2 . TGTGCCAGCAGCCCGTACGGACTATCCTACACAGATACGCAGTATTTT CASSPYGLSYTDTQYF
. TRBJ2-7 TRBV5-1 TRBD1 TGCGCCAGCAGCTTGTCACAGGGGTTATCCTACGAGCAGTACTTC CASSLSQGLSYEQYF
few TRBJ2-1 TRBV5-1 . TGCGCCAGCAGCTTGGCCCCGGGGTCCTACAATGAGCAGTTCTTC CASSLAPGSYNEQFF
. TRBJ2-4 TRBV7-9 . TGTGCCAGCAGCTTAGCTGCCCAAAAAAGGGCAGGGCTTAAAAACATTCAGTACTTC CASSLAAQKRAGLKNIQYF
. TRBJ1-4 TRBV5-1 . TGCGCCAGCAGCTTAAGTGCGGCAGGCGGTGAAAAACTGTTTTTT CASSLSAAGGEKLFF
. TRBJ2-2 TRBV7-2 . TGTGCCAGCAGCTTGAGCCAGGGGATTCGGGCCGGGGAGCTGTTTTTT CASSLSQGIRAGELFF
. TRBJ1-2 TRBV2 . TGTGCCAGCAGTGAAACCGTGGATTATGATGTGGGCTACACCTTC CASSETVDYDVGYTF
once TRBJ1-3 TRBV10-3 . TGTGCCATCAACGATCGAACCCGGACAGTCTCTGGAAACACCATATATTTT CAINDRTRTVSGNTIYF
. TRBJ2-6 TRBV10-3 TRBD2 TGTGCCATCAGTAAGTCGGGGAGGGCTGGGGCCAACGTCCTGACTTTC CAISKSGRAGANVLTF
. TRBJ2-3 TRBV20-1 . TGCAGTGCTAGAGATCCTTGGGGGGGCACAGATACGCAGTATTTT CSARDPWGGTDTQYF
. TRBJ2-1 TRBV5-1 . TGCGCCAGCAGCAGAATGGATGAGCAGTTCTTC CASSRMDEQFF
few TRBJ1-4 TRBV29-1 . TGCAGCGTTGAAGGAAACAATGAAAAACTGTTTTTT CSVEGNNEKLFF
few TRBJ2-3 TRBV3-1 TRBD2 TGTGCCAGCAGCCAAGATCCGGGACTAGCGGGAGGAGATACGCAGTATTTT CASSQDPGLAGGDTQYF
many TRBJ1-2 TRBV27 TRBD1 TGTGCCAGCAGGATATCTACAGGGGGCGGCTATGGCTACACCTTC CASRISTGGGYGYTF
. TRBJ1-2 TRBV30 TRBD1 TGTGCCTGGGTCACTCCCGGGACAGGTGGGGGCTACACCTTC CAWVTPGTGGGYTF
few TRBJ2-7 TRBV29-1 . TGCAGCGTCTCGGGGCTGTTGAGCTCCTACGAGCAGTACTTC CSVSGLLSSYEQYF
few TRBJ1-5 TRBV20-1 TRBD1 TGCAGTGCTGGCGACAGGGAGGGTCAGCCCCAGCATTTT CSAGDREGQPQHF
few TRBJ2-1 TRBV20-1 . TGCAGTGCTAGCCTTAGCGGCAACTCCTACAATGAGCAGTTCTTC CSASLSGNSYNEQFF
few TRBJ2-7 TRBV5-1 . TGCGCCAGCAGCCCCCGGGGCGGCGCCTACGAGCAGTACTTC CASSPRGGAYEQYF
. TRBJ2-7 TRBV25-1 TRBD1 TGTGCCAGCAGTGTCGCCCTTGGGACAGGGACCTACGAGCAGTACTTC CASSVALGTGTYEQYF
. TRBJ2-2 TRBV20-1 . TGCAGTGCCCCCAGGGAGAACACCGGGGAGCTGTTTTTT CSAPRENTGELFF
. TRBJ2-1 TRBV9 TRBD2 TGTGCCAGCAGCGTAGGGACTAGCAGGTACAATGAGCAGTTCTTC CASSVGTSRYNEQFF
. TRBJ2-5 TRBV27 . TGTGCCAGCAGTTTAGATATCACCCAGACCCAGTACTTC CASSLDITQTQYF